Following are 22 T cell receptor beta chains from one sample sequenced in a study. TCRdb reanalysed the 5' RACE reads using MiXCR and keeps one entry per CDR3 protein. The data hold about 64,000 distinct CDR3 sequences, with about 22% observed a single time. The source material was memory CD4+ T cells sorted from a lymph node. Subset given: memory CD4+ T cells, CD4+CD45RO+CD25-. The receptors stem from a female donor with breast cancer.

The chain uses TRBV12-3 or TRBV12-4 and TRBJ1-1; D not certain. There are 14 residues in the CDR3. Deletions cut 3 bases from V and 1 base from J, with 9 bases between. This chain's CDR3 is CASSLDPPNTEAFF. CDR3 bases: TGTGCCAGCAGTTTGGATCCCCCGAACACTGAAGCTTTCTTT.

The chain couples TRBV5-4 to TRBJ2-4, with 9 nucleotides matching TRBD2. Germline V lookup: CDR1 SGHNT, CDR2 YYREEE (reference sequence). The length of the CDR3 is 16 residues. V lost 4 bases to trimming and J lost 4 bases; unmatched junction nucleotides: 9. Here the CDR3 DNA reads TGTGCCAGCAGCCCCTCCGCGGGAGGGGGGAAAAACATTCAGTACTTC. This sequence encodes CASSPSAGGGKNIQYF.

The chain has TRBV12-3 or TRBV12-4 and TRBJ2-3, with D tentatively TRBD1 (6 bases). This CDR3 comprises 13 residues. The ends were cut back, 5 bases at V and 1 base at J, with 7 bases in the middle. The CDR3 DNA sequence: TGTGCCAGCAGTAACAGGGGCACAGATACGCAGTATTTT. Its translation: CASSNRGTDTQYF.

The CDR3 DNA is TGTGCCAGCAGTATGTCCGGGCGGCCTGAAAAACTGTTTTTT. It yields the protein CASSMSGRPEKLFF. V usage is TRBV6-2 or TRBV6-3 and J usage is TRBJ1-4, with no clear D. Between the trimmed V and J ends, which lost 5 bases and 7 bases, there was a span of 14 bases. CDR1 MNHEY and CDR2 SVGEGT come from the germline V gene. This CDR3 has 14 amino acids.

This clonotype was seen repeatedly, ten times or more. V usage is TRBV7-2 and J usage is TRBJ2-3, with no clear D. The V gene lost 5 bases and the J gene lost 6 bases, with 9 bases spanning the gap. This CDR3 has 12 amino acids. Germline V gene sequence: CDR1 SGHTA, CDR2 FQGNSA. The CDR3 sequence is CASSPKVDTQYF. The CDR3 nucleotides are TGTGCCAGCAGCCCAAAGGTGGATACGCAGTATTTT.

This clonotype was seen repeatedly, ten times or more. The chain carries TRBV7-9 and TRBJ2-5; D is unclear. Germline CDR1 is SEHNR and CDR2 is FQNEAQ (reference sequence). The CDR3 runs to 14 residues. V was shortened by 5 bases and J by 5 bases, with 15 bases between the two germline ends. For the CDR3, the DNA is TGTGCCAGCAGCCCACTCTTAAGGGATGAGACCCAGTACTTC. This translates into CASSPLLRDETQYF.

The rearrangement links TRBV4-2 to TRBJ2-3; 8 nucleotides match TRBD1. Germline CDR1 is LGHNA and CDR2 is YNFKEQ. The V segment lost 1 base and the J segment 2 bases; nucleotides outside the gene matches: 2. This CDR3 has 15 amino acids. The CDR3 loop reads CASSQATGDTDTQYF. The CDR3 region has the DNA TGTGCCAGCAGCCAAGCGACAGGGGACACAGATACGCAGTATTTT.

Comment on this clonotype: Germline is not matched at one junction end, which may reflect a read error. This rearrangement joins TRBV7-3 to TRBJ2-1; D ambiguous. Germline CDR1 is SGHTA and CDR2 is FQGTGA. The length of the CDR3 is 13 residues. CDR3 coding DNA: TGTGCCAGCAGCTTAAACGTTTACAGTGAGCAGTTCTTC. It specifies CASSLNVYSEQFF.

The chain combines TRBV28 with TRBJ2-7, with 7 bases matching TRBD2. V gave up 5 bases and J gave up 2 bases; unmatched junction bases: 6. The CDR3 is made up of 14 amino acids. The germline V gene encodes CDR1 MDHEN and CDR2 SYDVKM. This CDR3 is CASSLMGGAYEQYF. CDR3 coding DNA: TGTGCCAGCAGTCTGATGGGAGGGGCCTACGAGCAGTACTTC.

This clonotype was seen only a few times. The chain has TRBV6-2 or TRBV6-3 and TRBJ2-2; weak D call: TRBD2 (5 bases). Germline V gene data show CDR1 as MNHEY and CDR2 as SVGEGT. This CDR3 region has 12 residues. Between the trimmed V and J ends, which lost 7 bases and 5 bases, there was a span of 8 bases. In DNA form, the CDR3 reads TGTGCCAGCACACTAGGAACCGGGGAGCTGTTTTTT. This codes for CASTLGTGELFF.

The chain is built from TRBV5-1 and TRBJ1-5; 8 bases match TRBD1. V shed 2 bases and J 4 bases; nucleotides not matched to a gene: 2. In germline, CDR1 is SGHRS, CDR2 YFSETQ. The CDR3 extends over 14 amino acids. The CDR3 DNA sequence: TGCGCCAGCAGCTTACAGGGGGGAAATCAGCCCCAGCATTTT. This translates into CASSLQGGNQPQHF.

This clonotype was found many times. V gene TRBV7-9 combines with J gene TRBJ2-1; D possibly corresponds to TRBD2 (6 bases). The V end was cut by 4 bases, the J end by 3 bases, with 7 bases between. Germline CDR1 SEHNR, CDR2 FQNEAQ (reference sequence). This CDR3 has 13 amino acids. The CDR3 loop is CASSSGSYNEQFF. The CDR3 DNA sequence: TGTGCCAGCAGCTCCGGGAGCTACAATGAGCAGTTCTTC.

On this clonotype: The junction does not match germline at one end; this may be a read error. The chain joins TRBV4-1 to TRBJ2-5; D uncertain. The CDR3 extends over 14 amino acids. Germline V gene data show CDR1 as MGHRA and CDR2 as YSYEKL. The CDR3 DNA follows: TGCGCCAGCAGCCAAGAGGTCTACCAGGAGACCCAGTACTTC. Translation: CASSQEVYQETQYF.

This chain joins TRBV5-1 and TRBJ2-3, with D possibly being TRBD2 (6 bases). The CDR3 length is 13 residues. Germline-derived CDR1 and CDR2 are SGHRS and YFSETQ. Trimming took 8 bases from V and 0 from J, leaving 10 bases between them. This CDR3 is CASYSGSTDTQYF. CDR3 in DNA: TGCGCCAGTTATAGCGGTAGCACAGATACGCAGTATTTT.

This clonotype was detected a few times. In DNA form, the CDR3 reads TGTGCCAGCAGTTTAAAGGGCTCGAACACTGAAGCTTTCTTT. Translating gives CASSLKGSNTEAFF. The rearrangement uses TRBV12-3 or TRBV12-4 and TRBJ1-1; D not resolved. The CDR3 totals 14 residues. With 2 bases removed from V and 1 base from J, the gap between germline ends came to 8 bases.

About this clonotype: Since a much larger clone is just one base distant, this may be a read error. The CDR3 region is CASSSSGEETQYF. The CDR3 nucleotides read TGTGCCAGCAGCTCGTCGGGGGAAGAGACCCAGTACTTC. V gene TRBV7-3 combines with J gene TRBJ2-5; TRBD2 might be the D (6 bases). The CDR3 is made up of 13 amino acids. V lost 4 bases to trimming and J lost 3 bases, with 9 bases between them. CDR1 SGHTA and CDR2 FQGTGA come from the germline V gene.

The chain carries TRBV9 and TRBJ2-2; no firm D call. V was shortened by 6 bases and J by 0 bases, with 15 bases between the two germline ends. CDR1 and CDR2 (germline): SGDLS, YYNGEE. The CDR3 covers 16 residues. In DNA, the CDR3 is TGTGCCAGCACCCCCACCCTAGAAGCGAACACCGGGGAGCTGTTTTTT. The encoded protein is CASTPTLEANTGELFF.

Concerning this clonotype: As the CDR3 is not closed by the conserved phenylalanine or tryptophan, this likely results from a read error. The chain is built from TRBV7-6 and TRBJ2-2; 13 bases line up with TRBD2. The CDR3 loop spans 15 amino acids. The germline V gene has CDR1 SGHVS and CDR2 FNYEAQ. V gave up 8 bases and J gave up 6 bases; unmatched junction bases: 6. As DNA, the CDR3 is TGTGCCAGCCGACCGGGACTAGCGGGATCCGGGGAGCTGTTTTCT. This codes for CASRPGLAGSGELFS.

This clonotype was seen many times. J is TRBJ2-7 and V is TRBV29-1; no definite D call. V lost 4 bases to trimming and J lost 2 bases, with 12 bases between them. The CDR3 spans 13 residues. Germline V gene data show CDR1 as SQVTM and CDR2 as ANQGSEA. The CDR3 spells CSVGAGRAYEQYF. The CDR3 bases are TGCAGCGTTGGGGCCGGAAGGGCCTACGAGCAGTACTTC.

The chain is built from TRBV19 and TRBJ1-1; TRBD1 matches 9 bases. V lost 10 bases to trimming and J lost 6 bases; unmatched junction nucleotides: 6. The germline CDR1 and CDR2 sequences are LNHDA and SQIVND (reference sequence). The CDR3 is 12 residues long. The CDR3 loop is CATRDREAEAFF. CDR3 sequence (DNA): TGTGCCACCCGGGACAGGGAAGCTGAAGCTTTCTTT.

Only a few counts were recorded for this clonotype. CDR3 sequence (DNA): TGTGCCAGCCACCCGGGACAGCTGAACACTGAAGCTTTCTTT. This sequence encodes CASHPGQLNTEAFF. The V call is TRBV18, the J call TRBJ1-1, with 7 nucleotides matching TRBD1. V lost 8 bases, J lost 0 bases, and 6 bases stayed unmatched. The CDR3 loop spans 14 amino acids. Germline V gene data show CDR1 as KGHSH and CDR2 as LQKENI.

The sample holds a few counts of this clonotype. V usage is TRBV20-1 and J usage is TRBJ2-5, with 9 bases that match TRBD1. J gave up 4 bases and V 0 bases, and 9 bases lay outside the gene matches. CDR1 is DFQATT, CDR2 SNEGSKA, per germline (reference sequence). The CDR3 length is 16 residues. This CDR3 reads CSARDSTGTGLETQYF. In DNA, the CDR3 is TGCAGTGCTAGAGATAGTACCGGGACAGGGCTAGAGACCCAGTACTTC.